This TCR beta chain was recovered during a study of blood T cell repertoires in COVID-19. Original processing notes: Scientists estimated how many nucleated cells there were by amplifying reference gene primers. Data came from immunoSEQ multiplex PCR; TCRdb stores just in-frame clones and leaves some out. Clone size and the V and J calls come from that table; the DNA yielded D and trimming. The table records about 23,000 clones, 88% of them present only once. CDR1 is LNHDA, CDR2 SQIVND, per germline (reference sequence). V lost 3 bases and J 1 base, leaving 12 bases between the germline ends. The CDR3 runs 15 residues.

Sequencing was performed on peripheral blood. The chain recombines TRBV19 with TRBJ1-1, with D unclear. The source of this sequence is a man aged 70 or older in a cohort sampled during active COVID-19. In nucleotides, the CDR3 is TGTGCCAGTAGTATCCGAGGCACATCGAACACTGAAGCTTTCTTT. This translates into CASSIRGTSNTEAFF.